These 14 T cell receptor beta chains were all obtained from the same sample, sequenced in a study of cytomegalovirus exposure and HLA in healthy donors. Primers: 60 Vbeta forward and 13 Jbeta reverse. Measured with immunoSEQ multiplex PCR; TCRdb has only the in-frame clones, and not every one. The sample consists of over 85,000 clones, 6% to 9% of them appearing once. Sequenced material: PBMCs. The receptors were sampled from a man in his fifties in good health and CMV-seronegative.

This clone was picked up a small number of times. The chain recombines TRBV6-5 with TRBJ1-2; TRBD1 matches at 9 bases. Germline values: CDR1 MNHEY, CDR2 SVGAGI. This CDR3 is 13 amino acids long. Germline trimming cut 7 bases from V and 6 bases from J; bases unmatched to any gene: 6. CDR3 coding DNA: TGTGCCAGCAACGCCGGACAGGGGAATGGCTACACCTTC. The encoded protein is CASNAGQGNGYTF.

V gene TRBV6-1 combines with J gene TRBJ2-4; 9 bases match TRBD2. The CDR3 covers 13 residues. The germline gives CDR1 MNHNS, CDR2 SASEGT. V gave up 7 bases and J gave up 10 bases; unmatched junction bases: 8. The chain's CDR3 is CASKRLAEWIQYF. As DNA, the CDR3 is TGTGCCAGCAAGAGACTAGCGGAGTGGATTCAGTACTTC.

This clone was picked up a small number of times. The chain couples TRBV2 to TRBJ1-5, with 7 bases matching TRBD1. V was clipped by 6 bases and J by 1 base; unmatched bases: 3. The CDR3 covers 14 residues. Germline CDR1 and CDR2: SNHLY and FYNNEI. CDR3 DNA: TGTGCCAGCAGAGGACAGGCCAGCAATCAGCCCCAGCATTTT. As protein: CASRGQASNQPQHF.

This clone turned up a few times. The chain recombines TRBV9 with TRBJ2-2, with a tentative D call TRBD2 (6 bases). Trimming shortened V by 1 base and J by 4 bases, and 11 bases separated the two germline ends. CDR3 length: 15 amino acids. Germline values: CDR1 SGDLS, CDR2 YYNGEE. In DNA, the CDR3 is TGTGCCAGCAGCGTATCCGGGACTGGCACCGGGGAGCTGTTTTTT. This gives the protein CASSVSGTGTGELFF.

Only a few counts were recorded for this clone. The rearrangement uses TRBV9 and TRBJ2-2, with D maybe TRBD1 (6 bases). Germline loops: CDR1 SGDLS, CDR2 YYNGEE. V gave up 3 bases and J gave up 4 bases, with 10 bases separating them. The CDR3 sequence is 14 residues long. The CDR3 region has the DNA TGTGCCAGCAGCGCCGGACAGAGCACCGGGGAGCTGTTTTTT. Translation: CASSAGQSTGELFF.

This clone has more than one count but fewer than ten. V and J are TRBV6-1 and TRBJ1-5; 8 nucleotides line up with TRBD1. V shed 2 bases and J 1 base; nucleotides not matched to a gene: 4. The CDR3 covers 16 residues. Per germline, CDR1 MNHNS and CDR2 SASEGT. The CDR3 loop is CASSENRGSSNQPQHF. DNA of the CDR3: TGTGCCAGCAGTGAAAACAGGGGGTCCAGCAATCAGCCCCAGCATTTT.

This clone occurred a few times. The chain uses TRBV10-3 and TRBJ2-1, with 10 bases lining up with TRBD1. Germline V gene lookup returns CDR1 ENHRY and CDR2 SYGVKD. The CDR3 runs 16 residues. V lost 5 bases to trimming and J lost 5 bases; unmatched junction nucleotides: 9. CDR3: CAISRRRDRGHNEQFF. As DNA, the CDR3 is TGTGCCATCAGTAGACGAAGGGACAGGGGCCACAATGAGCAGTTCTTC.

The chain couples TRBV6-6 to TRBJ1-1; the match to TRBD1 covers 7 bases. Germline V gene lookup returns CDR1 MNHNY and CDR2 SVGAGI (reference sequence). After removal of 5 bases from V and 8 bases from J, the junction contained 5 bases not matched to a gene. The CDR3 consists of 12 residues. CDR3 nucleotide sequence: TGTGCCAGCAGTCTGGAGACAGGGGAAGCTTTCTTT. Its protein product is CASSLETGEAFF.

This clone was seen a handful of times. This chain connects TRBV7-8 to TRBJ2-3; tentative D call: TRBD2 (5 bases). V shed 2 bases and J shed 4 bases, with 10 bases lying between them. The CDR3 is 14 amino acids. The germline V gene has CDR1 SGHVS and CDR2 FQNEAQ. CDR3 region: CASSLRGLADTQYF. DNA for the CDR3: TGTGCCAGCAGCTTAAGAGGGCTGGCAGATACGCAGTATTTT.

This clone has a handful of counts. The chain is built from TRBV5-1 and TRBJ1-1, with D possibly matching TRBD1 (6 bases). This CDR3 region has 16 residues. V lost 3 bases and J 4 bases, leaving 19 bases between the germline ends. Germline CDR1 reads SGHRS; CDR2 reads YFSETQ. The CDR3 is CASSSGTLGGPTEAFF. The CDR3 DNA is TGCGCCAGCAGCTCGGGGACATTGGGCGGGCCCACTGAAGCTTTCTTT.

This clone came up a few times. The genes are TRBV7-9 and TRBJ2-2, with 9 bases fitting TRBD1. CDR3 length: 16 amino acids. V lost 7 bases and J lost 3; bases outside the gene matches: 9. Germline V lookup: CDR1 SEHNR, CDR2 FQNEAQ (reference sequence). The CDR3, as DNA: TGTGCCAGCAACGGTATAGGACAGGGGTACACCGGGGAGCTGTTTTTT. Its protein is CASNGIGQGYTGELFF.

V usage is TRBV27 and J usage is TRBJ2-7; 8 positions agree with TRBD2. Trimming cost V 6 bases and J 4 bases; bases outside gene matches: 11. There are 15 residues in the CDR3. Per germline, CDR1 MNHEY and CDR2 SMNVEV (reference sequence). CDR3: CASSPGGSGKYEQYF. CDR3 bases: TGTGCCAGCAGCCCCGGGGGTAGCGGGAAGTACGAGCAGTACTTC.

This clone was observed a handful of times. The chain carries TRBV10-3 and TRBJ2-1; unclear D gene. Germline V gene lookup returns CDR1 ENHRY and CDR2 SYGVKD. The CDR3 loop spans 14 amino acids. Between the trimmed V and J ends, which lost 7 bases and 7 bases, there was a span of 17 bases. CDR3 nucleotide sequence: TGTGCCATCAAAAGTAATGGCATCTGGAATGAGCAGTTCTTC. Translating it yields CAIKSNGIWNEQFF.

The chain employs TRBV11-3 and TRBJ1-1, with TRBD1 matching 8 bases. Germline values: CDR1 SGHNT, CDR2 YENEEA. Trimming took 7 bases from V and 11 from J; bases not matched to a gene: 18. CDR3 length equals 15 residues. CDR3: CASTPGQARPGVAFF. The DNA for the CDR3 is TGTGCCAGCACCCCGGGACAGGCCAGGCCTGGAGTCGCTTTCTTT.